This T cell receptor beta chain was retrieved from a study of OX40 agonist ivuxolimab in advanced cancers. In the study overall: Given to patients was ivuxolimab, an agonistic anti-OX40 (CD134) antibody.

Patients who had autoimmune disease history or got systemic immunosuppression were left out. Points from the study as a whole: Expanded clones tended on average to be more numerous among CD8+ T cells than CD4+. Blood T cells, both CD4+ and CD8+, expanded clonally by week 6 at 0.1 to 3.0 mg/kg.

The CDR3 consists of 15 residues. The V gene lost 3 bases and the J gene lost 6 bases, with 15 bases spanning the gap. The germline gives CDR1 SGHRS, CDR2 YFSETQ. In regard to this clone: Antigen unknown.

Sequenced by immunoSEQ multiplex PCR; TCRdb stores in-frame clones only, minus some. There are roughly 34,000 clones in the sample; about 70% occur only once, and nearly 20% lies in the top ten. J is TRBJ2-2 and V is TRBV5-1, with D possibly TRBD1 on 5 matching bases. The sequencing here drew on CD4+ or CD8+ T cells sorted from blood, taken in a trial of the OX40 agonist ivuxolimab. The TCR was taken from an adult with an advanced solid tumor such as melanoma, head and neck, liver or kidney cancer. CDR3 protein: CASSWHVAGSGELFF. The CDR3 bases are TGCGCCAGCAGCTGGCACGTGGCAGGGTCCGGGGAGCTGTTTTTT.